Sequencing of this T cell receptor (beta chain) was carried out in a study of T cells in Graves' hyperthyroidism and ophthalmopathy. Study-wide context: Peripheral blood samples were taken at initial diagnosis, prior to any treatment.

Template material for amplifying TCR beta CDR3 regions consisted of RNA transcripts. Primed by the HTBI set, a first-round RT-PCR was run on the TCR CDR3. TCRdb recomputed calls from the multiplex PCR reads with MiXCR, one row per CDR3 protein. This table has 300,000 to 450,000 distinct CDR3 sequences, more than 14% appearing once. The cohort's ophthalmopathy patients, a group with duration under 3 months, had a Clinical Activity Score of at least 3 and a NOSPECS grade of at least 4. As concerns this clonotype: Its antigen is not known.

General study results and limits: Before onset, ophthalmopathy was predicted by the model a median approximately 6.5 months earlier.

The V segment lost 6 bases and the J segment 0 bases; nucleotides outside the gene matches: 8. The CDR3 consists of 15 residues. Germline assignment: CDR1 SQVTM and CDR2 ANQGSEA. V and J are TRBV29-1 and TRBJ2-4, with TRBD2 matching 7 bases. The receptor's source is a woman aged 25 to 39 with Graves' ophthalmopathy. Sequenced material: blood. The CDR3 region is CSVHSAGVAKNIQYF. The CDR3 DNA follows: TGCAGCGTCCACTCTGCGGGGGTAGCCAAAAACATTCAGTACTTC.